Listed below are T cell receptor beta chains from one sample, sequenced in a study of human T cells and chemical hapten exposure. TCRdb itself ran the RACE reads through MiXCR, one entry per CDR3 protein. This sample has 350,000 to 450,000 distinct CDR3 sequences; around 5.5% occur once, and the top ten carry just over 2.5%. This specimen consisted of whole blood, obtained in connection with sensitization to the hapten diphenylcyclopropenone (DPC). The source of these receptors is a woman in her 50s with alopecia areata. Some clones in this sample may be carry-over from other donors' samples. Each CDR3 is given with its conserved first and last residue.

J gene: TRBJ1-1; V gene: TRBV5-6; CDR3 protein: CASSLGGSSNTEAFF
J gene: TRBJ2-3; V gene: TRBV27; CDR3 protein: CASSPTGTRTDTQYF
J gene: TRBJ2-5; V gene: TRBV29-1; CDR3 protein: CSAPTSGETQYF
J gene: TRBJ1-6; V gene: TRBV6-5; CDR3 protein: CATGANNSPLHF
J gene: TRBJ1-1; V gene: TRBV13; CDR3 protein: CASSLFDREFNEAFF
J gene: TRBJ1-6; V gene: TRBV7-2; CDR3 protein: CASSLGVGNSPLHF
J gene: TRBJ1-1; V gene: TRBV3-1; CDR3 protein: CASSHPTLLADPNTEAFF
J gene: TRBJ1-2; V gene: TRBV18; CDR3 protein: CASSPTGPGDGYTF
J gene: TRBJ2-6; V gene: TRBV7-9; CDR3 protein: CASSSAGANSGANVLTF
J gene: TRBJ2-3; V gene: TRBV5-6; CDR3 protein: CASSRTGELRTQYF
J gene: TRBJ2-1; V gene: TRBV15; CDR3 protein: CATSRDPSEGGRRNEQFF
J gene: TRBJ2-3; V gene: TRBV12-3/TRBV12-4; CDR3 protein: CASSPGTGPGLDTQYF
J gene: TRBJ1-5; V gene: TRBV6-6; CDR3 protein: CASSTGQGLGNTQPQHF
J gene: TRBJ1-1; V gene: TRBV14; CDR3 protein: CASSQENRANTEAFF
J gene: TRBJ1-4; V gene: TRBV5-1; CDR3 protein: CASSLTRRGGRGSNEKLFF
J gene: TRBJ1-1; V gene: TRBV20-1; CDR3 protein: CSARSGRTEAFF
J gene: TRBJ2-7; V gene: TRBV4-2; CDR3 protein: CASSQGALGTLYEQYF